The rows below give T cell receptor beta chains drawn from one sample of a study of cytomegalovirus exposure and HLA in healthy donors. Libraries were prepared by immunoSEQ multiplex PCR; TCRdb keeps only in-frame clonotypes and omits some of them. The repertoire holds roughly 50,000 clones, with under 90% as singletons. Sequencing was performed on PBMCs. These receptors were collected from a woman aged 18-29 years in good health and CMV-seronegative. Both conserved end residues are part of each CDR3. Each record gives: J gene, V gene, clone size, D gene, CDR3 DNA, CDR3 protein. D genes are given only for firm matches. For some rows the clone size is stated as once, few or many, or as a class when expanded; others skip it.

j_call: TRBJ1-2; v_call: TRBV28; clone_size: .; d_call: .; cdr3_nt: TGTGCCAGCAGTTTGCCGACAGCCCGCAATGGCTACACCTTC; cdr3_aa: CASSLPTARNGYTF
j_call: TRBJ2-7; v_call: TRBV10-2; clone_size: .; d_call: TRBD2; cdr3_nt: TGCGCCAGCCAGACTAGCGGGTCGTACGAGCAGTACTTC; cdr3_aa: CASQTSGSYEQYF
j_call: TRBJ2-1; v_call: TRBV27; clone_size: .; d_call: .; cdr3_nt: TGTGCCAGCAGTACTTCCCCTACCTACAATGAGCAGTTCTTC; cdr3_aa: CASSTSPTYNEQFF
j_call: TRBJ2-2; v_call: TRBV4-2; clone_size: .; d_call: TRBD2; cdr3_nt: TGTGCCAGCAGCCGACTACTAGCGGGAGGGCCGGGCGGGGAGCTGTTTTTT; cdr3_aa: CASSRLLAGGPGGELFF
j_call: TRBJ2-6; v_call: TRBV27; clone_size: .; d_call: TRBD1; cdr3_nt: TGTGCCAGCAGTTTAAGGCCCGGGACAGGACTCTCTGGGGCCAACGTCCTGACTTTC; cdr3_aa: CASSLRPGTGLSGANVLTF
j_call: TRBJ2-2; v_call: TRBV2; clone_size: few; d_call: .; cdr3_nt: TGTGCCTTCAGGGAACACTCTGGAATTCGGGAGCTGTTTTTT; cdr3_aa: CAFREHSGIRELFF
j_call: TRBJ2-7; v_call: TRBV11-2; clone_size: once; d_call: .; cdr3_nt: TGTGCCAGCAGCCCCCGGCCGGGAGAGGCGTACGAGCAGTACTTC; cdr3_aa: CASSPRPGEAYEQYF
j_call: TRBJ2-2; v_call: TRBV7-9; clone_size: .; d_call: TRBD1; cdr3_nt: TGTGCCAGCAGGTTGACAGGGGACACCGGGGAGCTGTTTTTT; cdr3_aa: CASRLTGDTGELFF
j_call: TRBJ2-7; v_call: TRBV19; clone_size: .; d_call: TRBD2; cdr3_nt: TGTGCCAGTAGTCGCCGACGACGGCGGGAGGATAGGTACGAGCAGTACTTC; cdr3_aa: CASSRRRRREDRYEQYF
j_call: TRBJ1-2; v_call: TRBV4-1; clone_size: .; d_call: .; cdr3_nt: TGCGCCAGCAGCCTGGGGACTGACTATGGCTACACCTTC; cdr3_aa: CASSLGTDYGYTF
j_call: TRBJ2-1; v_call: TRBV7-8; clone_size: few; d_call: TRBD2; cdr3_nt: TGTGCCAGCAGCATCCTGACTAGCGGGAGGGCCAATGAGCAGTTCTTC; cdr3_aa: CASSILTSGRANEQFF
j_call: TRBJ2-1; v_call: TRBV9; clone_size: .; d_call: TRBD2; cdr3_nt: TGTGCCAGCAGCACCTCCGGGACTAGCGGGGTTGAGCAGTTCTTC; cdr3_aa: CASSTSGTSGVEQFF
j_call: TRBJ2-1; v_call: TRBV6-4; clone_size: few; d_call: TRBD2; cdr3_nt: TGTGCCAGCAGTGAGCGGGAGGAGGGATACAATGAGCAGTTCTTC; cdr3_aa: CASSEREEGYNEQFF
j_call: TRBJ2-7; v_call: TRBV11-3; clone_size: .; d_call: .; cdr3_nt: TGTGCCAGCAGCCCGCCCCTAGCTGGGCCCCACGAGCAGTACTTC; cdr3_aa: CASSPPLAGPHEQYF
j_call: TRBJ2-1; v_call: TRBV13; clone_size: .; d_call: TRBD2; cdr3_nt: TGTGCCAGCAGCACCGAGACTAGCGGGAGTAGTCGGTTCTTC; cdr3_aa: CASSTETSGSSRFF
j_call: TRBJ2-7; v_call: TRBV27; clone_size: .; d_call: .; cdr3_nt: TGTGCCAGCAGTTTAGGATCTTCGGGCGAGCAGTACTTC; cdr3_aa: CASSLGSSGEQYF
j_call: TRBJ2-6; v_call: TRBV30; clone_size: once; d_call: .; cdr3_nt: TGTGCCTGGAGTGACCTCTCTGGGGCCAACGGCCTGACTTTC; cdr3_aa: CAWSDLSGANGLTF